Sequencing of this T cell receptor beta chain was carried out in a study of cytomegalovirus exposure and HLA in healthy donors. Germline trimming cut 0 bases from V and 5 bases from J; bases unmatched to any gene: 4. The CDR3 spans 16 residues. Germline V gene lookup returns CDR1 LGHNA and CDR2 YNFKEQ. The PCR made use of 60 Vbeta and 13 Jbeta primers. TCRdb's copy holds only in-frame clones and misses some; the assay was immunoSEQ multiplex PCR. The sample shows about 120,000 clones, roughly a tenth of them seen only once. The sequence derives from a man aged 30 to 45 in good health and CMV-seronegative. The V and J genes are TRBV4-2 and TRBJ2-5; TRBD2 matches 12 bases. The sequenced material came from PBMCs. CDR3 in DNA: TGTGCCAGCAGCCAAGATCGAACTAGCGGGGGGGAGACCCAGTACTTC. Translated: CASSQDRTSGGETQYF.